Following are 28 T cell receptor beta chains from one sample sequenced in a study of control samples from healthy donors and cancer patients. Clones were sequenced by immunoSEQ multiplex PCR, and TCRdb holds only the in-frame ones, with some missing. Here the sample spans 150,000 to 200,000 clones, nearly 90% being singletons. Sequenced input: blood. All receptors come from a woman between 45 and 60 years old in good health.

This rearrangement joins TRBV6-4 to TRBJ1-5; D gene ambiguous. The germline V gene has CDR1 MRHNA and CDR2 SNTAGT. Trimming shortened V by 3 bases and J by 4 bases, and 13 bases separated the two germline ends. The CDR3 has 15 amino acids. The CDR3 DNA sequence: TGTGCCAGCAGTGAGTGGGCAGGTTTTAATCAGCCCCAGCATTTT. This encodes CASSEWAGFNQPQHF.

V gene TRBV6-5 combines with J gene TRBJ1-5, with no clear D. Trimming cost V 6 bases and J 6 bases, with 12 bases left between them. The germline gives CDR1 MNHEY, CDR2 SVGAGI. The CDR3 has 13 residues. This CDR3 reads CASRMEFGQPQHF. The CDR3 DNA is TGTGCCAGCAGGATGGAGTTTGGTCAGCCCCAGCATTTT.

The CDR3 protein is CASSTTDRVTPTDTQYF. The DNA for the CDR3 is TGTGCCAGCAGTACCACCGACCGAGTTACCCCCACAGATACGCAGTATTTT. The chain uses TRBV6-2 or TRBV6-3 and TRBJ2-3; D is unclear. The CDR3 covers 17 residues. Trimming took off 5 bases at V and 2 bases at J, with 20 bases between the two ends. Germline values: CDR1 MNHEY, CDR2 SVGEGT.

The chain is built from TRBV6-5 and TRBJ2-7; D is ambiguous. V was pared by 5 bases and J by 5 bases, with 10 bases between. CDR3 length equals 12 residues. CDR1 is MNHEY and CDR2 is SVGAGI in the germline V gene. The CDR3 spells CASSLAPDEQYF. In nucleotides, the CDR3 is TGTGCCAGCAGTCTGGCTCCGGACGAGCAGTACTTC.

This clone was seen a handful of times. This chain links TRBV4-2 with TRBJ2-7, with TRBD2 as a possible D gene (6 bases). The CDR3 totals 15 residues. Trimming left V 4 bases short and J 6 bases short, with 19 bases between. Germline V gene sequence: CDR1 LGHNA, CDR2 YNFKEQ. CDR3 sequence: CASSPSAGLAGEQYF. The CDR3 DNA follows: TGTGCCAGCAGCCCCTCCGCGGGGCTAGCAGGCGAGCAGTACTTC.

The chain links TRBV6-2 or TRBV6-3 to TRBJ1-1; no definite D call. V lost 2 bases and J 2 bases, leaving 9 bases between the germline ends. The germline CDR1 and CDR2 sequences are MNHEY and SVGEGT. CDR3 length: 14 amino acids. The CDR3 loop is CASSYESVNTEAFF. CDR3 nucleotides: TGTGCCAGCAGTTACGAGTCGGTAAACACTGAAGCTTTCTTT.

V and J are TRBV2 and TRBJ1-3; no clear D gene. This CDR3 is 12 amino acids long. Germline CDR1 SNHLY, CDR2 FYNNEI. The V end was cut by 6 bases, the J end by 2 bases, with 5 bases between. The CDR3: CASRATGNTIYF. The CDR3 DNA reads TGTGCCAGCAGAGCCACTGGAAACACCATATATTTT.

The chain links TRBV3-1 (or the pseudogene TRBV3-2) to TRBJ2-3, with 7 bases identical to TRBD2. Germline trimming cut 7 bases from V and 2 bases from J; bases unmatched to any gene: 12. In germline, CDR1 is LGHDT, CDR2 YNNKEL (reference sequence). The CDR3 is 16 amino acids. The CDR3 sequence is CASTHTGGKITDTQYF. The CDR3 DNA reads TGTGCCAGCACCCACACGGGGGGTAAGATCACAGATACGCAGTATTTT.

The chain is built from TRBV9 and TRBJ2-2; 9 nucleotides align to TRBD1. Per the germline V gene, CDR1 is SGDLS and CDR2 is YYNGEE. Germline trimming cut 6 bases from V and 6 bases from J; bases unmatched to any gene: 6. The CDR3 contains 14 residues. CDR3 nucleotides: TGTGCCAGCACAAGACAGGGGGGTTCCGGGGAGCTGTTTTTT. It is translated as CASTRQGGSGELFF.

The chain is built from TRBV5-6 and TRBJ2-7; D not resolved. Germline V lookup: CDR1 SGHDT, CDR2 YYEEEE. This CDR3 spans 11 amino acids. The CDR3 region has the DNA TGTGCCAGCAGCTTGGCCGGTGTTGAGACGGTC. Amino acids: CASSLAGVETV.

The chain uses TRBV9 and TRBJ1-3, with 12 positions matching TRBD1. This CDR3 has 19 residues. V dropped 4 bases and J dropped 2; count of bases not matched to a gene: 13. CDR1 and CDR2 from the germline V gene are SGDLS and YYNGEE. In nucleotides, the CDR3 is TGTGCCAGCAGCCCCTCCGGGACAGGGGGCGAGGGGGCTGGAAACACCATATATTTT. It codes for CASSPSGTGGEGAGNTIYF.

The J gene is TRBJ1-2, the V gene TRBV7-2, with D perhaps TRBD1 (5 bases). Trimming left V 2 bases short and J 3 bases short, with 13 bases between. This CDR3 is 15 amino acids long. Germline V gene sequence: CDR1 SGHTA, CDR2 FQGNSA. CDR3 protein: CASSLTQGFYYGYTF. CDR3 sequence (DNA): TGTGCCAGCAGCTTAACCCAGGGTTTCTACTATGGCTACACCTTC. Combining the CDR3 with reference TRBV7-2 and TRBJ1-2 gives the whole variable domain GAGVSQSPSNKVTEKGKDVELRCDPISGHTALYWYRQSLGQGLEFLIYFQGNSAPDKSGLPSDRFSAERTGGSVSTLTIQRTQQEDSAVYLCASSLTQGFYYGYTFGSGTRLTVV.

The genes are TRBV4-3 and TRBJ2-3; 10 bases map to TRBD2. J gave up 2 bases and V 4 bases, and 6 bases lay outside the gene matches. Per germline, CDR1 LGHNA and CDR2 YSLEER. The CDR3 loop spans 16 amino acids. CDR3 sequence reads: CASSRSLAGPTDTQYF. As DNA, the CDR3 is TGCGCCAGCAGCCGGTCACTAGCGGGGCCCACAGATACGCAGTATTTT.

A single count supports this clone. This chain's CDR3 is CASSLSGSNQPQHF. DNA for the CDR3: TGTGCCAGCAGCTTGTCCGGCAGCAATCAGCCCCAGCATTTT. J is TRBJ1-5 and V is TRBV11-1; D gene uncertain. The V gene's germline CDR1 is SGHAT and CDR2 FQDESV (reference sequence). The V end was cut by 3 bases, the J end by 1 base, with 7 bases between. This CDR3 spans 14 amino acids.

This chain uses TRBV9 with TRBJ2-1, with D possibly matching TRBD2 (6 bases). CDR1 and CDR2 (germline): SGDLS, YYNGEE. V shed 0 bases and J shed 10 bases, with 17 bases lying between them. This CDR3 contains 15 residues. The CDR3 DNA reads TGTGCCAGCAGCGTAGCTAGCGCCCTAAGTCAGGAGCAGTTCTTC. It is translated as CASSVASALSQEQFF.

The V gene is TRBV27, the J gene TRBJ1-2; the D is unclear. With 3 bases removed from V and 4 bases from J, the gap between germline ends came to 9 bases. The CDR3 sequence is 13 residues long. Germline V gives CDR1 MNHEY, CDR2 SMNVEV (reference sequence). The CDR3 DNA follows: TGTGCCAGCAGTTTGGGAGGGCTCTATGGCTACACCTTC. Translated, it gives CASSLGGLYGYTF.

The chain is built from TRBV11-2 and TRBJ2-1; D gene uncertain. Trimming took off 3 bases at V and 6 bases at J, with 3 bases between the two ends. CDR3 size: 11 residues. Germline lookup yields CDR1 SGHAT and CDR2 FQNNGV. This CDR3 reads CASSFINEQFF. The DNA for the CDR3 is TGTGCCAGCAGCTTCATCAATGAGCAGTTCTTC.

Here the CDR3 reads CASSLATGPYEQYF. The CDR3 DNA follows: TGCGCCAGCAGCTTGGCCACGGGCCCGTACGAGCAGTACTTC. J is TRBJ2-7 and V is TRBV5-1; D not resolved. Germline V CDR1 and CDR2: SGHRS, YFSETQ. The V and J ends lost 0 bases and 4 bases respectively, with 11 bases between them. The CDR3 is 14 amino acids. The variable domain in full, with the rest retrieved from reference TRBV5-1 and TRBJ2-7, is KAGVTQTPRYLIKTRGQQVTLSCSPISGHRSVSWYQQTPGQGLQFLFEYFSETQRNKGNFPGRFSGRQFSNSRSEMNVSTLELGDSALYLCASSLATGPYEQYFGPGTRLTVT.

The V gene is TRBV5-1, the J gene TRBJ1-4, with 8 bases matching TRBD1. The CDR3 consists of 14 residues. The J segment lost 8 bases and the V segment lost 2 bases, leaving 5 bases of the junction unmatched. Germline V gene sequence: CDR1 SGHRS, CDR2 YFSETQ. CDR3 DNA: TGCGCCAGCAGCTTTGGACAGGGAGGCGAAAAACTGTTTTTT. It codes for CASSFGQGGEKLFF. The whole variable domain, remainder taken from reference TRBV5-1 and TRBJ1-4, is KAGVTQTPRYLIKTRGQQVTLSCSPISGHRSVSWYQQTPGQGLQFLFEYFSETQRNKGNFPGRFSGRQFSNSRSEMNVSTLELGDSALYLCASSFGQGGEKLFFGSGTQLSVL.

This chain links TRBV2 with TRBJ1-1; TRBD1 matches 9 bases. The germline V gene has CDR1 SNHLY and CDR2 FYNNEI. V was pared by 4 bases and J by 5 bases, with 8 bases of the junction left unmatched. The CDR3 is made up of 15 amino acids. The CDR3 nucleotides read TGTGCCAGCAGTGCGTACGGGACAGGGAAGACTGAAGCTTTCTTT. This encodes CASSAYGTGKTEAFF.

The chain recombines TRBV14 with TRBJ2-7, with D unresolved. Germline values: CDR1 SGHDN, CDR2 FVKESK. The CDR3 runs to 15 residues. The V end was cut by 0 bases, the J end by 2 bases, with 11 bases between. In DNA form, the CDR3 reads TGTGCCAGCAGCCAAGATAACGTCCATACCTACGAGCAGTACTTC. Protein sequence: CASSQDNVHTYEQYF.

The chain is built from TRBV25-1 and TRBJ2-5; 8 bases are a match to TRBD2. Trimming at V came to 4 bases and at J to 5 bases, leaving 9 bases not matched to a gene. Germline CDR1 and CDR2: MGHDK and SYGVNS. This CDR3 has 15 amino acids. The CDR3 spells CASSGSSGGAETQYF. The CDR3 DNA reads TGTGCCAGCAGTGGGTCAAGCGGGGGTGCGGAGACCCAGTACTTC. The full variable domain, with the rest looked up from reference TRBV25-1 and TRBJ2-5, is EADIYQTPRYLVIGTGKKITLECSQTMGHDKMYWYQQDPGMELHLIHYSYGVNSTEKGDLSSESTVSRIRTEHFPLTLESARPSHTSQYLCASSGSSGGAETQYFGPGTRLLVL.

The chain combines TRBV14 with TRBJ1-2; 9 bases are shared with TRBD1. This CDR3 has 14 residues. Germline V lookup: CDR1 SGHDN, CDR2 FVKESK. The V gene end was trimmed by 4 bases and the J gene end by 4 bases; junction bases not matched to a gene: 4. CDR3: CASSPGTGTYGYTF. Written as DNA, the CDR3 is TGTGCCAGCAGCCCTGGGACAGGGACCTATGGCTACACCTTC.

The count of this clone is one. The chain employs TRBV19 and TRBJ2-3; no clear D gene. Germline loops: CDR1 LNHDA, CDR2 SQIVND (reference sequence). This CDR3 has 12 amino acids. The V end lost 2 bases, the J end lost 4 bases, and 4 bases lay between the germline ends. CDR3 in amino acids: CASSILADTQYF. CDR3 sequence (DNA): TGTGCCAGTAGTATATTGGCAGATACGCAGTATTTT.

This chain joins TRBV4-1 and TRBJ1-6; tentative D call: TRBD1 (5 bases). This CDR3 is built from 19 residues. The germline V gene encodes CDR1 MGHRA and CDR2 YSYEKL. V was pared by 0 bases and J by 5 bases, with 20 bases between. CDR3 sequence reads: CASSQDFGAGWGDNSPLHF. The CDR3 coding sequence is TGCGCCAGCAGCCAAGATTTTGGGGCAGGGTGGGGCGATAATTCACCCCTCCACTTT.

Note on this clone: The same CDR3 can be traced to other DNA sequences in this sample. The J gene is TRBJ1-5, the V gene TRBV5-1, with D hard to call. CDR1 and CDR2 (germline): SGHRS, YFSETQ. CDR3 size: 15 residues. Trimming took 0 bases from V and 0 from J, leaving 7 bases between them. The CDR3 DNA reads TGCGCCAGCAGCTTGGGGGGATATAGCAATCAGCCCCAGCATTTT. This codes for CASSLGGYSNQPQHF.

The chain joins TRBV10-3 to TRBJ2-7; 7 bases fit TRBD1. The CDR3 totals 14 residues. Per germline, CDR1 ENHRY and CDR2 SYGVKD. Trimming took 3 bases from V and 3 from J; bases not matched to a gene: 5. CDR3 sequence reads: CAISDGTAYYEQYF. The CDR3, as DNA: TGTGCCATCAGTGACGGGACAGCCTACTACGAGCAGTACTTC.

This chain connects TRBV30 to TRBJ2-6; 8 nucleotides line up with TRBD1. The CDR3 sequence is 17 residues long. V lost 3 bases to trimming and J lost 1 base; unmatched junction nucleotides: 8. The germline V gene encodes CDR1 GTSNPN and CDR2 SVGIG (reference sequence). The CDR3 is CAWSLDRVRSGANVLTF. The CDR3 nucleotides are TGTGCCTGGAGCCTGGACAGGGTTCGTTCTGGGGCCAACGTCCTGACTTTC.